The 27 T cell receptor beta chains presented below share a single source sample, sequenced in a study of cytomegalovirus exposure and HLA in healthy donors (TCRdb year 2017). Preparation of the library involved the immunoSEQ multiplex PCR assay. For the multiplex PCR, a mixture combining 60 forward primers for TCR Vbeta segments and 13 reverse primers for TCR Jbeta segments was used. TCRdb re-hosts the immuneACCESS table, in-frame sequences only. Its copies lack some clones; in the studies checked, an unresolved V gene accounts for under half of them, and the cause for the rest is not known. This sample is represented by around 40,000 clones; around three fifths of them were singletons. The top ten constitute roughly 18% of the sample. The source material was PBMCs. The receptors were gathered from a man in his forties or fifties in good health and CMV-seropositive.

The chain has TRBV5-6 and TRBJ1-2, with D perhaps TRBD1 (6 bases). The CDR3 extends over 14 amino acids. With 0 bases removed from V and 7 bases from J, the gap between germline ends came to 13 bases. The germline V gene has CDR1 SGHDT and CDR2 YYEEEE. Here the CDR3 DNA reads TGTGCCAGCAGCTTGGGGCAGGGGTTAAGTGGCTACACCTTC. Translation gives CASSLGQGLSGYTF.

The chain joins TRBV14 to TRBJ1-3; 7 bases fit TRBD1. This CDR3 has 14 amino acids. Germline V gene lookup returns CDR1 SGHDN and CDR2 FVKESK. V was pared by 3 bases and J by 2 bases, with 1 base of the junction left unmatched. Here the CDR3 DNA reads TGTGCCAGCAGCCAGGGGACAGCTGGAAACACCATATATTTT. Protein product: CASSQGTAGNTIYF.

The chain employs TRBV6-5 and TRBJ1-6, with 7 positions matching TRBD1. V was pared by 6 bases and J by 6 bases, with 8 bases of the junction left unmatched. Germline V lookup: CDR1 MNHEY, CDR2 SVGAGI. The CDR3 has 15 amino acids. As DNA, the CDR3 is TGTGCCAGCAGGCAACAGGGGTCATCTAATTCACCCCTCCACTTT. Protein: CASRQQGSSNSPLHF.

This sequence joins TRBV13 and TRBJ1-1; D is possibly TRBD1 (6 bases). CDR3 length: 12 residues. From germline, CDR1 is PRHDT and CDR2 FYEKMQ (reference sequence). V was cut by 8 bases and J by 1 base, with 8 bases left in between. CDR3: CASLGGNTEAFF. CDR3 bases: TGTGCCAGCTTAGGGGGGAACACTGAAGCTTTCTTT. The full variable domain, in which reference TRBV13 and TRBJ1-1 provide the parts outside the CDR3, is AAGVIQSPRHLIKEKRETATLKCYPIPRHDTVYWYQQGPGQDPQFLISFYEKMQSDKGSIPDRFSAQQFSDYHSELNMSSLELGDSALYFCASLGGNTEAFFGQGTRLTVV.

The gene calls are TRBV5-1 and TRBJ2-5; D unclear. The germline V gene has CDR1 SGHRS and CDR2 YFSETQ. This CDR3 is built from 14 residues. V shed 2 bases and J shed 4 bases, with 12 bases lying between them. The chain's CDR3 is CASSFASVRETQYF. The CDR3 DNA sequence: TGCGCCAGCAGCTTCGCGTCGGTTCGAGAGACCCAGTACTTC.

The J gene is TRBJ1-1, the V gene TRBV6-5; weak D call: TRBD1 (5 bases). V lost 4 bases and J lost 4, with 13 bases in between. From germline, CDR1 is MNHEY and CDR2 SVGAGI. This CDR3 has 14 residues. CDR3 amino acids: CASSSAGQLTEAFF. For the CDR3, the DNA is TGTGCCAGCAGTTCTGCGGGGCAGCTCACTGAAGCTTTCTTT.

The chain has TRBV7-3 and TRBJ2-5; 9 bases are shared with TRBD1. The CDR3 sequence is 14 residues long. Per the germline V gene, CDR1 is SGHTA and CDR2 is FQGTGA. The ends lost 5 bases at V and 0 bases at J; junction bases unmatched: 1. CDR3 amino acids: CASSRTGDQETQYF. In DNA, the CDR3 is TGTGCCAGCAGCCGGACAGGGGACCAAGAGACCCAGTACTTC.

This clone has just one count. The V and J genes are TRBV19 and TRBJ2-7; tentative D call: TRBD1 (5 bases). The V gene lost 6 bases and the J gene lost 3 bases, with 18 bases spanning the gap. CDR1 is LNHDA and CDR2 is SQIVND in the germline V gene (reference sequence). CDR3 length equals 15 residues. The CDR3 loop reads CASRETGLGLYEQYF. CDR3 nucleotide sequence: TGTGCCAGTAGAGAAACAGGTTTGGGGCTCTACGAGCAGTACTTC.

This clone has more than one count but fewer than ten. The chain recombines TRBV10-3 with TRBJ2-7, with D maybe TRBD1 (6 bases). There are 13 residues in the CDR3. The germline gives CDR1 ENHRY, CDR2 SYGVKD. The ends were cut back, 10 bases at V and 2 bases at J, with 15 bases in the middle. CDR3 sequence: CATGTPATYEQYF. The CDR3 DNA is TGTGCCACCGGGACACCGGCGACCTACGAGCAGTACTTC.

This clone was found a few times. The V and J genes are TRBV5-6 and TRBJ1-4, with D possibly TRBD1 on 5 matching bases. V was trimmed by 1 base and J by 7 bases, leaving 5 bases between them. The CDR3 extends over 12 amino acids. Germline V lookup: CDR1 SGHDT, CDR2 YYEEEE. The CDR3 region is CASSLQGEKLFF. The CDR3 region has the DNA TGTGCCAGCAGCTTGCAGGGTGAAAAACTGTTTTTT.

This clone has only a few counts. The rearrangement uses TRBV28 and TRBJ1-6; TRBD1 agrees at 7 bases. The V gene end was trimmed by 2 bases and the J gene end by 9 bases; junction bases not matched to a gene: 4. This CDR3 region has 14 residues. CDR1 MDHEN and CDR2 SYDVKM come from the germline V gene. CDR3 nucleotide sequence: TGTGCCAGCAGTTTAAGGGGGCTCGGTTCACCCCTCCACTTT. It codes for CASSLRGLGSPLHF.

This clone occurred a few times. The chain couples TRBV7-9 to TRBJ1-3, with a tentative D call TRBD1 (5 bases). Per germline, CDR1 SEHNR and CDR2 FQNEAQ (reference sequence). V shed 7 bases and J shed 2 bases, with 15 bases lying between them. The CDR3 runs 15 residues. DNA for the CDR3: TGTGCCAGCATCTCCCTGGGGGGAGCTGGAAACACCATATATTTT. This codes for CASISLGGAGNTIYF.

The sample holds a few counts of this clone. V and J are TRBV6-5 and TRBJ2-5; TRBD1 matches 9 bases. Germline CDR1 reads MNHEY; CDR2 reads SVGAGI. The CDR3 runs 15 residues. V was pared by 2 bases and J by 4 bases, with 5 bases of the junction left unmatched. CDR3 nucleotide sequence: TGTGCCAGCAGTTACGGGACAGGGAAGGGAGAGACCCAGTACTTC. Translated: CASSYGTGKGETQYF.

This clone was detected once. This chain connects TRBV30 to TRBJ1-1, with 11 bases that match TRBD1. Per the germline V gene, CDR1 is GTSNPN and CDR2 is SVGIG (reference sequence). The CDR3 length is 18 residues. Trimming removed 3 bases from V and 1 base from J; junction bases left unmatched: 13. For the CDR3, the DNA is TGTGCCTGGAGGACTCGCCGGGACAGGGGGGATAGGAACACTGAAGCTTTCTTT. The encoded protein is CAWRTRRDRGDRNTEAFF. Full variable domain (rest looked up from reference TRBV30 and TRBJ1-1): SQTIHQWPATLVQPVGSPLSLECTVEGTSNPNLYWYRQAAGRGLQLLFYSVGIGQISSEVPQNLSASRPQDRQFILSSKKLLLSDSGFYLCAWRTRRDRGDRNTEAFFGQGTRLTVV.

This clone was counted between two and nine times. The chain links TRBV4-1 to TRBJ2-5, with D possibly TRBD2 on 7 matching bases. This CDR3 contains 13 residues. V was cut by 5 bases and J by 4 bases, with 11 bases left in between. CDR1 is MGHRA, CDR2 YSYEKL, per germline. CDR3 loop: CASSGGAGETQYF. CDR3 nucleotide sequence: TGCGCCAGCAGCGGGGGGGCCGGAGAGACCCAGTACTTC.

The V and J genes are TRBV19 and TRBJ2-7; TRBD2 is a possible D gene (6 bases). Germline CDR1 is LNHDA and CDR2 is SQIVND (reference sequence). The CDR3 has 13 amino acids. V was shortened by 6 bases and J by 3 bases, with 12 bases between the two germline ends. The CDR3 loop reads CASSLGGLYEQYF. The CDR3 DNA reads as TGTGCCAGTAGCCTCGGGGGTCTCTACGAGCAGTACTTC.

The V and J genes are TRBV27 and TRBJ2-1; possibly TRBD2 for D (6 bases). Germline values: CDR1 MNHEY, CDR2 SMNVEV (reference sequence). V was shortened by 4 bases and J by 4 bases, with 8 bases between the two germline ends. The CDR3 loop spans 13 amino acids. As DNA, the CDR3 is TGTGCCAGCAGTTCGACTAGGTACAATGAGCAGTTCTTC. Its protein is CASSSTRYNEQFF.

This chain uses TRBV10-3 with TRBJ1-5; 9 nucleotides agree with TRBD1. The CDR3 has 21 amino acids. V was pared by 0 bases and J by 4 bases, with 19 bases of the junction left unmatched. Germline loops: CDR1 ENHRY, CDR2 SYGVKD. DNA for the CDR3: TGTGCCATCAGTGAGTCAGGAAGGACAGGGGAAATTTTGGGCCTAAATCAGCCCCAGCATTTT. Amino acids: CAISESGRTGEILGLNQPQHF.

The chain employs TRBV11-2 and TRBJ2-5, with 10 bases aligning to TRBD2. Germline loops: CDR1 SGHAT, CDR2 FQNNGV. V trimming: 0 bases; J trimming: 4 bases; junction bases outside the gene matches: 2. The length of the CDR3 is 15 residues. The chain's CDR3 is CASSLEAGGRETQYF. For the CDR3, the DNA is TGTGCCAGCAGCTTAGAAGCGGGGGGGCGAGAGACCCAGTACTTC.

The chain carries TRBV7-9 and TRBJ1-2; D remains ambiguous. This CDR3 has 14 residues. V was clipped by 1 base and J by 8 bases, with 14 bases between them. Germline V gives CDR1 SEHNR, CDR2 FQNEAQ (reference sequence). The CDR3 DNA reads as TGTGCCAGCAGCTTAGGTGTGGGCCTAAGGGGCTACACCTTC. This encodes CASSLGVGLRGYTF.

V usage is TRBV7-3 and J usage is TRBJ1-5, with 9 bases that match TRBD1. Germline V gives CDR1 SGHTA, CDR2 FQGTGA. The ends lost 5 bases at V and 4 bases at J; junction bases unmatched: 6. The CDR3 is 15 amino acids. The CDR3 loop is CASSQTGGVNQPQHF. CDR3 coding DNA: TGTGCCAGCAGCCAGACAGGGGGTGTGAATCAGCCCCAGCATTTT.

V is TRBV10-3 and J is TRBJ2-1; TRBD2 matches 13 bases. Germline CDR1 is ENHRY and CDR2 is SYGVKD. The J segment lost 8 bases and the V segment lost 6 bases, leaving 7 bases of the junction unmatched. The CDR3 covers 15 residues. CDR3 protein: CAIRRLAGGIDEQFF. The CDR3 DNA reads TGTGCCATCAGGAGACTAGCGGGGGGAATCGATGAGCAGTTCTTC.

The chain couples TRBV2 to TRBJ1-2; tentatively, D is TRBD1 (6 bases). The ends were cut back, 0 bases at V and 7 bases at J, with 9 bases in the middle. The CDR3 length is 13 residues. Looked up from germline, CDR1 is SNHLY and CDR2 is FYNNEI. The CDR3 coding sequence is TGTGCCAGCAGTGAAGCCAGGGGCTTTGGCTACACCTTC. It translates to CASSEARGFGYTF.

The chain recombines TRBV5-6 with TRBJ2-7, with 10 bases aligning to TRBD1. The CDR3 is 14 amino acids. The ends lost 3 bases at V and 4 bases at J; junction bases unmatched: 4. Germline V CDR1 and CDR2: SGHDT, YYEEEE. This CDR3 is CASSWTGGWYEQYF. For the CDR3, the DNA is TGTGCCAGCAGCTGGACAGGGGGTTGGTACGAGCAGTACTTC.

The chain couples TRBV6-1 to TRBJ1-2, with D uncertain. CDR3 length equals 13 residues. The germline V and J ends were trimmed by 4 bases and 4 bases, with 10 bases remaining between them. Germline V lookup: CDR1 MNHNS, CDR2 SASEGT. CDR3 region: CASSGVGSYGYTF. The CDR3 bases are TGTGCCAGCAGTGGGGTGGGGAGCTATGGCTACACCTTC.

This clone has only a few counts. The chain couples TRBV6-6 to TRBJ2-7; D may be TRBD2 (5 bases). CDR1 is MNHNY, CDR2 SVGAGI, per germline (reference sequence). The germline V and J ends were trimmed by 4 bases and 4 bases, with 17 bases remaining between them. The CDR3 spans 15 residues. The CDR3 nucleotides are TGTGCCAGCAGTTTCGGAGGCGGCGACTATTACGAGCAGTACTTC. This codes for CASSFGGGDYYEQYF.

This chain joins TRBV4-2 and TRBJ1-1, with D possibly being TRBD1 (5 bases). There are 15 residues in the CDR3. The V gene's germline CDR1 is LGHNA and CDR2 YNFKEQ. Trimming removed 0 bases at V and 4 bases at J, with 12 bases between. The CDR3 nucleotides are TGTGCCAGCAGCCAAGATTTCAGGGTCGGCACTGAAGCTTTCTTT. It is translated as CASSQDFRVGTEAFF.